A selection of T cell receptor beta chains follows, all from one sample in a study of T cell changes during pregnancy in multiple sclerosis. Some clones are missing from TCRdb's copy, which holds only in-frame ones; the method was immunoSEQ multiplex PCR. The table has 42,000 or so clones, 85% to 95% seen once. The source was CD4+ T cells from peripheral blood mononuclear cells, collected after pregnancy. The source is a female donor with multiple sclerosis, enrolled in a pregnancy study. Each CDR3 is given with its conserved first and last residue. A D gene is named only where the DNA matches it firmly. Only part of the rows carry a size: once, few, many, or a class if the clone is expanded.

j_call | clone_size | v_call | d_call | cdr3_aa | cdr3_nt
TRBJ1-3 | once | TRBV2 | . | CASWAGSGNTIYF | TGTGCCAGCTGGGCAGGCTCTGGAAACACCATATATTTT
TRBJ1-5 | . | TRBV19 | . | CASSSPPGGGVNQPQHF | TGTGCCAGTAGTAGCCCACCGGGGGGGGGTGTCAATCAGCCCCAGCATTTT
TRBJ1-1 | . | TRBV5-6 | . | CASSGVNTEAFF | TGTGCCAGCAGCGGAGTGAACACTGAAGCTTTCTTT
TRBJ2-1 | . | TRBV5-6 | . | CASNLGPTVYNEQFF | TGTGCCAGCAACTTGGGTCCGACAGTCTACAATGAGCAGTTCTTC
TRBJ1-2 | . | TRBV19 | TRBD1 | CASSPTGTGYLYGYTF | TGTGCCAGTAGTCCGACCGGGACAGGGTACCTCTATGGCTACACCTTC
TRBJ2-3 | . | TRBV25-1 | TRBD2 | CASSWSGGNTDTQYF | TGTGCCAGCAGCTGGAGCGGGGGGAACACAGATACGCAGTATTTT
TRBJ2-6 | . | TRBV5-4 | TRBD1 | CASSPTTGYSGANVLTF | TGTGCCAGCAGCCCGACGACAGGGTACTCTGGGGCCAACGTCCTGACTTTC
TRBJ1-2 | . | TRBV6-6 | . | CASSSAAGYTF | TGTGCCAGCAGTTCAGCGGCTGGCTACACCTTC
TRBJ1-1 | once | TRBV6-5 | . | CASSYSSGGWNTEAFF | TGTGCCAGCAGTTACTCGTCAGGTGGCTGGAACACTGAAGCTTTCTTT
TRBJ2-1 | . | TRBV10-3 | TRBD2 | CAITSGGEQFF | TGTGCCATCACTAGCGGGGGGGAGCAGTTCTTC
TRBJ2-3 | . | TRBV5-6 | TRBD2 | CASSGTSGATTDTQYF | TGTGCCAGCAGCGGGACTAGCGGGGCGACCACAGATACGCAGTATTTT
TRBJ2-7 | . | TRBV7-8 | TRBD1 | CASSRDRVSYEQYF | TGTGCCAGCAGCCGTGACAGGGTATCCTACGAGCAGTACTTC
TRBJ2-1 | . | TRBV27 | TRBD2 | CASSLGSGGQGGEQFF | TGTGCCAGCAGTTTGGGGAGCGGGGGCCAAGGGGGTGAGCAGTTCTTC
TRBJ2-7 | . | TRBV30 | TRBD1 | CAWRTTGGAYEQYF | TGTGCCTGGAGGACTACAGGGGGCGCCTACGAGCAGTACTTC